Listed below are T cell receptor beta chains from one sample, sequenced in a study of blood T cell repertoires in COVID-19. Only in-frame clones appear in the TCRdb table, and some are missing; sequencing was by immunoSEQ multiplex PCR. The data contain 250,000 to 300,000 clones, approximately 90% of them singletons. The sample was PBMCs or T cells enriched from blood (not recorded which). These receptor sequences come from a man between 35 and 55 years old who had recovered from COVID-19. The CDR3 runs from the conserved cysteine through the conserved F or W. Fields, in order: D gene, clone size, V gene, J gene, CDR3 DNA, CDR3 protein. D genes are given only for firm matches. Expanded clones get a size class; other rows say once, few or many, or leave the size out.

.	.	TRBV18	TRBJ1-4	TGTGCCAGCTCACCAGTGCAGGGTGGAGAAAAACTGTTTTTT	CASSPVQGGEKLFF
.	.	TRBV15	TRBJ2-7	TGTGCCACCAGCAGAAGGGGGTCCTCCTCCTACGAGCAGTACTTC	CATSRRGSSSYEQYF
.	.	TRBV27	TRBJ2-7	TGTGCCAGCAGTCCCGGTCCACAGGTTCGCGAGCAGTACTTC	CASSPGPQVREQYF
.	.	TRBV19	TRBJ2-7	TGTGCCAGTAGTATAGTTTGGCAGGGTTACGAGCAGTACTTC	CASSIVWQGYEQYF
TRBD1	.	TRBV7-9	TRBJ2-2	TGTGCCAGCCGAAACCCTACAGGGGGAATTAACACCGGGGAGCTGTTTTTT	CASRNPTGGINTGELFF
TRBD1	.	TRBV27	TRBJ2-7	TGTGCCAGCAAACTGACAGGGAGCTCCTACGAGCAGTACTTC	CASKLTGSSYEQYF
.	.	TRBV7-9	TRBJ1-2	TGTGCCAGCAGCTTAGCTGGGAGCTATGGCTACACCTTC	CASSLAGSYGYTF
TRBD1	.	TRBV27	TRBJ1-1	TGTGCCAGCCGGACGGGCAGGGGGCTCATGAACACTGAAGCTTTCTTT	CASRTGRGLMNTEAFF
TRBD1	once	TRBV6-5	TRBJ1-2	TGTGCCAGCAGTTACTCCGGGACAGACTATGGCTACACCTTC	CASSYSGTDYGYTF
TRBD1	.	TRBV5-4	TRBJ2-7	TGTGCCAGCAGCCACAGGGGACAGGACTCCTACGAGCAGTACTTC	CASSHRGQDSYEQYF
TRBD2	.	TRBV3-1/TRBV3-2	TRBJ2-2	TGTGCCAGCAGCCGCCGGGGGACTAGCGGACTAAACACCGGGGAGCTGTTTTTT	CASSRRGTSGLNTGELFF
TRBD1	.	TRBV15	TRBJ2-3	TGTGCCACCAGCCCCGGGACAGGGGGCCGGAATACGCAGTATTTT	CATSPGTGGRNTQYF
.	.	TRBV19	TRBJ1-1	TGTGCCAGTAGTATGGGCTTCACAGGGTCAGATGAAGCTTTCTTT	CASSMGFTGSDEAFF
.	.	TRBV14	TRBJ2-7	TGTGCCAGCAGCCAAGAAGGTTCTTCGGGACTCTACGAGCAGTACTTC	CASSQEGSSGLYEQYF
.	.	TRBV4-3	TRBJ1-5	TGCGCCAGCAGCCAAGATTCCGATCAGCCCCAGCATTTT	CASSQDSDQPQHF
.	.	TRBV3-1/TRBV3-2	TRBJ1-2	TGTGCCAGCAGCCAAGGCCGCGGGGGCAACTATGGCTACACCTTC	CASSQGRGGNYGYTF
TRBD1	once	TRBV29-1	TRBJ1-1	TGCTCCGCGGACAGGGAGAACACTGAAGCTTTCTTT	CSADRENTEAFF
.	.	TRBV12-1	TRBJ2-2	TGTGCCAGCAGTCGGACTAGCGGGAGGGTCACCGGGGAGCTGTTTTTT	CASSRTSGRVTGELFF
.	.	TRBV28	TRBJ2-2	TGTGCCAGCAGCCCCGGACAATACACCGGGGAGCTGTTTTTT	CASSPGQYTGELFF
TRBD2	.	TRBV24-1	TRBJ2-1	TGTGCCACCAGTGATTTGCCGGGACTAGCGGGAGCGGATGAGCAGTTCTTC	CATSDLPGLAGADEQFF
.	.	TRBV19	TRBJ2-4	TGTGCCAGCACGGACAGCCCTCCAAAAAACATTCAGTACTTC	CASTDSPPKNIQYF
TRBD1	.	TRBV6-6	TRBJ2-3	TGTGCCAGCAGTCGGACAGGGGTTTTTGAAGATACGCAGTATTTT	CASSRTGVFEDTQYF
TRBD2	.	TRBV19	TRBJ2-7	TGTGCCAGTACTAGCGGGAGAACCTACGAGCAGTACTTC	CASTSGRTYEQYF
.	few	TRBV28	TRBJ1-6	TGTGCCAGCAGGGCCCCGGGACAACTAACACTTAATTCACCCCTCCACTTT	CASRAPGQLTLNSPLHF
.	.	TRBV7-9	TRBJ2-7	TGTGCCAGCAGCCAGCGGGGACAGGCCACCTACGAGCAGTACTTC	CASSQRGQATYEQYF
.	.	TRBV14	TRBJ2-1	TGTGCCAGCAGCCAAGACCTCGGCGAAACCAATGGGGAGCTTAACAATGAGCAGTTCTTC	CASSQDLGETNGELNNEQFF
TRBD1	.	TRBV19	TRBJ1-2	TGTGCCAGTAGTCCGGGACAGGGCCCGACTAACTATGGCTACACCTTC	CASSPGQGPTNYGYTF
TRBD1	.	TRBV15	TRBJ2-7	TGTGCCACCAGCCGGAGTCCCCCGCCGTCTGACAGGGCCACCTACGAGCAGTACTTC	CATSRSPPPSDRATYEQYF